One sample yielded the 10 T cell receptor beta chains listed below, sequenced in a study of blood T cell repertoires in COVID-19. Assay: immunoSEQ multiplex PCR; the TCRdb copy retains only in-frame clones and omits some. The data show under 200,000 clones, with around four fifths seen just once and roughly 5% held by the top ten. Sequenced sample: peripheral blood. Every receptor here comes from a woman aged 30 to 39 with acute or convalescent COVID-19.

This clone came up once. V usage is TRBV11-3 and J usage is TRBJ2-1; D uncertain. Germline loops: CDR1 SGHNT, CDR2 YENEEA. CDR3 length equals 14 residues. V shed 0 bases and J shed 5 bases, with 8 bases lying between them. Here the CDR3 reads CASSLEAVNNEQFF. CDR3 nucleotides: TGTGCCAGCAGCTTAGAGGCCGTTAACAATGAGCAGTTCTTC. Looking up the rest from reference TRBV11-3 and TRBJ2-1 gives the full variable domain: EAGVVQSPRYKIIEKKQPVAFWCNPISGHNTLYWYLQNLGQGPELLIRYENEEAVDDSQLPKDRFSAERLKGVDSTLKIQPAELGDSAVYLCASSLEAVNNEQFFGPGTRLTVL.

In nucleotides, the CDR3 is TGTGCCAGCTCTGACAGTGGCAATCAGCCCCAGCATTTT. Translation gives CASSDSGNQPQHF. This rearrangement joins TRBV18 to TRBJ1-5; a weak D match, TRBD1 (5 bases). Per the germline V gene, CDR1 is KGHSH and CDR2 is LQKENI. V lost 6 bases and J lost 2, with 8 bases in between. CDR3 length: 13 residues.

There are many counts of this clone. J is TRBJ1-2 and V is TRBV28; 10 bases are a match to TRBD1. V lost 6 bases, J lost 3 bases, and 10 bases stayed unmatched. This CDR3 spans 16 amino acids. Germline CDR1 MDHEN, CDR2 SYDVKM. The CDR3 reads CASSPTGGGLDYGYTF. The CDR3 DNA reads TGTGCCAGCAGCCCGACAGGGGGCGGGTTAGACTATGGCTACACCTTC.

This clone occurred many times. The genes are TRBV27 and TRBJ2-1; 12 nucleotides align to TRBD2. Germline V CDR1 and CDR2: MNHEY, SMNVEV (reference sequence). The CDR3 runs to 13 residues. J was trimmed by 5 bases and V by 10 bases; bases with no gene match: 3. Here the CDR3 reads CATRLAGDNEQFF. CDR3 DNA sequence: TGTGCCACCCGACTAGCGGGAGACAATGAGCAGTTCTTC.

The chain carries TRBV6-2 or TRBV6-3 and TRBJ2-3, with 8 bases identical to TRBD2. CDR3 length: 16 amino acids. Germline V lookup: CDR1 MNHEY, CDR2 SVGEGT. Unmatched junction bases numbered 3, after V lost 0 bases and J lost 1 base. The CDR3 DNA is TGTGCCAGCAGTTACTCGGGACTAGTGGGCACAGATACGCAGTATTTT. It translates to CASSYSGLVGTDTQYF.

V usage is TRBV28 and J usage is TRBJ1-2; D gene unclear. The germline V and J ends were trimmed by 8 bases and 4 bases, with 8 bases remaining between them. Looked up from germline, CDR1 is MDHEN and CDR2 is SYDVKM. The CDR3 runs to 11 residues. The CDR3 sequence: CASAGLYGYTF. CDR3 nucleotides: TGTGCCAGCGCGGGCCTCTATGGCTACACCTTC.

A few counts support this clone. V usage is TRBV18 and J usage is TRBJ1-1, with 7 positions matching TRBD1. From germline, CDR1 is KGHSH and CDR2 LQKENI. This CDR3 spans 13 amino acids. The V gene end was trimmed by 3 bases and the J gene end by 10 bases; junction bases not matched to a gene: 8. As DNA, the CDR3 is TGTGCCAGCTCACCGGACAGGCGACGAGGAGCTTTCTTT. It yields the protein CASSPDRRRGAFF.

This clone came up a few times. The CDR3 bases are TGTGCCAGCAGCTTAGGGGGGCCCAATGAAAAACTGTTTTTT. Its protein is CASSLGGPNEKLFF. This chain connects TRBV7-2 to TRBJ1-4, with a possible D match to TRBD1 (6 bases). The CDR3 covers 14 residues. The germline V gene has CDR1 SGHTA and CDR2 FQGNSA. Trimming pared 1 base from V and 5 bases from J, leaving 8 bases between.

J is TRBJ1-4 and V is TRBV28, with 8 nucleotides matching TRBD1. After removal of 3 bases from V and 8 bases from J, the junction contained 5 bases not matched to a gene. From germline, CDR1 is MDHEN and CDR2 SYDVKM. CDR3 length: 14 residues. Written as DNA, the CDR3 is TGTGCCAGCAGTTTGACAGGGGTGGGCGAAAAACTGTTTTTT. This sequence encodes CASSLTGVGEKLFF. The whole variable domain, remainder taken from reference TRBV28 and TRBJ1-4, is DVKVTQSSRYLVKRTGEKVFLECVQDMDHENMFWYRQDPGLGLRLIYFSYDVKMKEKGDIPEGYSVSREKKERFSLILESASTNQTSMYLCASSLTGVGEKLFFGSGTQLSVL.

The rearrangement links TRBV10-1 to TRBJ2-3; 7 bases fit TRBD1. The CDR3 is 14 residues long. Per germline, CDR1 WNHNN and CDR2 SYGVQD (reference sequence). V trimming: 6 bases; J trimming: 2 bases; junction bases outside the gene matches: 5. The CDR3 DNA reads as TGCGCCAGCAGACCGGGACAGACCACAGATACGCAGTATTTT. Its protein product is CASRPGQTTDTQYF.